The 7 T cell receptor beta chains below were found in one sample sequenced in a study of human thymus T cells. Sequencing was performed with immunoSEQ multiplex PCR; in TCRdb, only in-frame clones are kept and a portion is missing. The sample includes about 78,000 clones, 90% to 98% of them seen just once. Corrective heart surgery yielded resections, and these provided the thymus tissue. The sequenced sample was thymus tissue. The receptor set was obtained from a boy less than two years old with a congenital heart defect but otherwise immunologically healthy.

This chain connects TRBV27 to TRBJ1-2; 8 bases align to TRBD1. Germline V gene lookup returns CDR1 MNHEY and CDR2 SMNVEV (reference sequence). V was pared by 5 bases and J by 8 bases, with 16 bases of the junction left unmatched. The CDR3 totals 16 residues. CDR3 nucleotides: TGTGCCAGCAGTACAGGGGGGCAGGGCGGCCGCGCCGGCTACACCTTC. Encoded protein: CASSTGGQGGRAGYTF.

Here the CDR3 DNA reads TGTGCCAGCAGCTGGGGGGATGAAGGTGAAAAACTGTTTTTT. This codes for CASSWGDEGEKLFF. This chain connects TRBV7-8 to TRBJ1-4; a possible D gene is TRBD1 (5 bases). The germline CDR1 and CDR2 sequences are SGHVS and FQNEAQ. Trimming removed 4 bases from V and 7 bases from J, with 13 bases in between. The CDR3 length is 14 residues.

V usage is TRBV7-9 and J usage is TRBJ1-1; D is ambiguous. Germline-derived CDR1 and CDR2 are SEHNR and FQNEAQ (reference sequence). V lost 5 bases and J 2 bases, leaving 9 bases between the germline ends. The CDR3 is 13 amino acids. The CDR3 protein is CASSPTGNTEAFF. The CDR3 DNA follows: TGTGCCAGCAGCCCAACGGGTAACACTGAAGCTTTCTTT.

The genes are TRBV4-2 and TRBJ1-1; D perhaps matches TRBD1 (5 bases). Trimming cost V 0 bases and J 7 bases, with 21 bases left between them. Germline CDR1 reads LGHNA; CDR2 reads YNFKEQ. CDR3 length: 17 amino acids. CDR3 coding DNA: TGTGCCAGCAGCCAAGATCCGCAGGGTCAGAAAACAAATGAAGCTTTCTTT. It translates to CASSQDPQGQKTNEAFF.

The genes are TRBV27 and TRBJ2-1; 7 bases align to TRBD1. The V and J ends lost 2 bases and 6 bases, in that order; junction bases with no gene match: 7. The CDR3 totals 15 residues. Looked up from germline, CDR1 is MNHEY and CDR2 is SMNVEV (reference sequence). The CDR3: CASSLTRQGPNEQFF. The CDR3 DNA sequence: TGTGCCAGCAGTTTAACTAGACAGGGCCCCAATGAGCAGTTCTTC.

This rearrangement joins TRBV2 to TRBJ2-4; 12 positions agree with TRBD2. The CDR3 loop spans 18 amino acids. Looked up from germline, CDR1 is SNHLY and CDR2 is FYNNEI. The ends lost 3 bases at V and 2 bases at J; junction bases unmatched: 8. The chain's CDR3 is CASSEASGRAWTKNIQYF. The CDR3 bases are TGTGCCAGCAGTGAGGCTAGCGGGAGGGCCTGGACCAAAAACATTCAGTACTTC.

The V gene is TRBV15, the J gene TRBJ1-1; possibly TRBD1 for D (5 bases). The V and J ends lost 1 base and 0 bases respectively, with 9 bases between them. The CDR3 extends over 15 amino acids. CDR1 and CDR2 from the germline V gene are LNHNV and YYDKDF (reference sequence). The CDR3 is CATSRVRGMNTEAFF. CDR3 sequence (DNA): TGTGCCACCAGCAGAGTGCGGGGGATGAACACTGAAGCTTTCTTT.